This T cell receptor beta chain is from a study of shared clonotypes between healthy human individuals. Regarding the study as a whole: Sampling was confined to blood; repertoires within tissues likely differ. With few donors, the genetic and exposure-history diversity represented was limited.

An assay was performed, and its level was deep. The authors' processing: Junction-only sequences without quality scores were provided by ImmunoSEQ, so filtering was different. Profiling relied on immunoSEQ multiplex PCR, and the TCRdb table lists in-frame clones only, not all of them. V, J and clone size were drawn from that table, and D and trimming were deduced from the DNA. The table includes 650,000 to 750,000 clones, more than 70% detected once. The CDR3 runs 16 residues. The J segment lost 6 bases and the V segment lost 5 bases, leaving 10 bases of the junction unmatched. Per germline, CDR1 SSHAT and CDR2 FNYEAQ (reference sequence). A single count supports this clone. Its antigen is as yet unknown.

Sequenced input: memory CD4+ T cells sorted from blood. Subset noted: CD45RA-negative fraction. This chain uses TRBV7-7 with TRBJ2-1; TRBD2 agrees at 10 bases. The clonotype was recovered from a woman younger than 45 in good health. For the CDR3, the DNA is TGTGCCAGCAGCCCCCAACTAGCGGGGTTTGGCAATGAGCAGTTCTTC. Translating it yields CASSPQLAGFGNEQFF. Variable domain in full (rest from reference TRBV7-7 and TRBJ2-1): GAGVSQSPRYKVTKRGQDVTLRCDPISSHATLYWYQQALGQGPEFLTYFNYEAQPDKSGLPSDRFSAERPEGSISTLTIQRTEQRDSAMYRCASSPQLAGFGNEQFFGPGTRLTVL.